This T cell receptor beta chain comes out of a study of regulatory T cells in long-lasting Graves disease. General study results and limits: It was in persistent disease that TRBV28, TRBJ1-2 and TRBJ2-5 were favored.

The trim removed 3 bases at V and 5 bases at J, leaving 5 bases unmatched. CDR3 length equals 14 residues. iRepertoire HTBI primers and Arm-PCR of CDR3 regions built TCR beta libraries. TCRdb called the multiplex PCR reads again in MiXCR, with one record for every CDR3 protein. This table holds about 610,000 distinct CDR3 sequences, about 15% found once. The table lists this clonotype with many counts. Its antigen remains unidentified. Described time point: newly diagnosed GD, antithyroid drugs for less than 3 months. There was RNA extracted from PBMCs, and the TCR library was made from it. These same data were also listed under a study on T cells in Graves' hyperthyroidism and ophthalmopathy. That report adds: First-round RT-PCR with HTBI primers amplified the TCR CDR3 region.

J is TRBJ1-1 and V is TRBV12-3 or TRBV12-4; TRBD1 matches at 8 bases. Material: peripheral blood mononuclear cells (PBMCs), obtained at new diagnosis, from a patient treated with antithyroid drugs. This clonotype was obtained from a man aged 18 to 29 with Graves disease. This CDR3 is CASSFGQGFTEAFF. CDR3 bases: TGTGCCAGCAGTTTCGGACAGGGATTTACTGAAGCTTTCTTT.